Listed below are T cell receptor beta chains from one sample, sequenced in a study of blood T cell repertoires in COVID-19. Here immunoSEQ multiplex PCR was the method, and the copy in TCRdb shows in-frame clones only, minus some. The sample consists of 390,000 or so clones, about 90% of them appearing once. The sample comprised peripheral blood. Source of these receptors: a man younger than 35 with active or convalescent COVID-19. The CDR3 runs from the conserved cysteine through the conserved F or W. The order of the fields is clone size, D gene, J gene, V gene, CDR3 DNA, CDR3 protein. The D gene is left open where the match is weak. Expanded clones are given a class, and other clones once, few, many or no size at all.

.	.	TRBJ1-5	TRBV6-2/TRBV6-3	TGTGCCAGCAGTTACTCCCATCTTTCGACAGGCAGACCTAGCAATCAGCCCCAGCATTTT	CASSYSHLSTGRPSNQPQHF
.	.	TRBJ2-3	TRBV7-2	TGTGCCAGCAGCTTAGCGCCGACAGCCACAGATACGCAGTATTTT	CASSLAPTATDTQYF
.	.	TRBJ1-1	TRBV3-1/TRBV3-2	TGTGCCAGCAGCCAAACCACATCTGTGTGTTTCTTT	CASSQTTSVCFF
.	.	TRBJ2-1	TRBV4-3	TGCGCCAGCAGCCAAGAGCTAGGAAGACACAATGAGCAGTTCTTC	CASSQELGRHNEQFF
.	TRBD1	TRBJ1-5	TRBV2	TGTGCCAGCACTCCCGGACAGGTAAATCAGCCCCAGCATTTT	CASTPGQVNQPQHF
.	TRBD2	TRBJ2-3	TRBV2	TGTGCCAGCAGTGAGCGGACTAGCGGGGGGCCTAGCACAGATACGCAGTATTTT	CASSERTSGGPSTDTQYF
.	.	TRBJ1-1	TRBV7-3	TGTGCCAGCAGCTTACTCGGGGTGAACACTGAAGCTTTCTTT	CASSLLGVNTEAFF
.	.	TRBJ2-7	TRBV6-2/TRBV6-3	TGTGCCAGCAGTTACTCCCCCGGACTCTCCTACGAGCAGTACTTC	CASSYSPGLSYEQYF
.	.	TRBJ2-5	TRBV7-9	TGTGCCAGCAGCCTCGACAGGAGGCGAGAGACCCAGTACTTC	CASSLDRRRETQYF
.	TRBD1	TRBJ2-7	TRBV6-2/TRBV6-3	TGTGCCAGCAGTTACCCGACAGGGGGTAGCTACGAGCAGTACTTC	CASSYPTGGSYEQYF
.	.	TRBJ1-4	TRBV5-1	TGCGCCAGCAGCTTAGCAGGGTCGGTTAATGAAAAACTGTTTTTT	CASSLAGSVNEKLFF
.	TRBD1	TRBJ1-4	TRBV5-8	TGTGCCAGCAGCTACCGACAGGGCGGTTATGAAAAACTGTTTTTT	CASSYRQGGYEKLFF
.	TRBD1	TRBJ2-3	TRBV25-1	TGTGCCACCCAGGACAGGGGGCGAGATACGCAGTATTTT	CATQDRGRDTQYF
.	.	TRBJ1-1	TRBV4-3	TGCGCCAGCAGCAAAGCGGGCACTGAAGCTTTCTTT	CASSKAGTEAFF
few	.	TRBJ2-7	TRBV6-5	TGTGCCAGCAGACCAGGGGGGAGCTCCTACGAGCAGTACTTC	CASRPGGSSYEQYF
.	.	TRBJ2-5	TRBV18	TGTGCCAGCTCTCCCCCCAGGGGCGGAGAGACCCAGTACTTC	CASSPPRGGETQYF
.	.	TRBJ2-7	TRBV3-1/TRBV3-2	TGTGCCAGCAGCCAAGGACGGGGAAGCGAGCAGTACTTC	CASSQGRGSEQYF
.	.	TRBJ2-7	TRBV7-6	TGTGCCAGCAGCTTAGCGCCCGCTAACTACGAGCAGTACTTC	CASSLAPANYEQYF
.	.	TRBJ1-1	TRBV25-1	TGTGCCAGCAGAAATCCGGGTTATAGCACTGAAGCTTTCTTT	CASRNPGYSTEAFF
.	TRBD2	TRBJ2-6	TRBV18	TGTGCCAGCTCACCACAGGGGAGGGCATTTGGCTCTGGGGCCAACGTCCTGACTTTC	CASSPQGRAFGSGANVLTF
.	TRBD1	TRBJ1-3	TRBV10-3	TGTGCCATCAGTAGACAGGGAAGCTCTGGAAACACCATATATTTT	CAISRQGSSGNTIYF
.	.	TRBJ1-1	TRBV6-5	TGTGCCAGCAATTATCGGGAGGGGGTCACTGAAGCTTTCTTT	CASNYREGVTEAFF
.	.	TRBJ1-2	TRBV27	TGTGCCAGCAGTTTAGCAGGCAGCAACTATGGCTACACCTTC	CASSLAGSNYGYTF
.	TRBD2	TRBJ2-1	TRBV7-3	TGTGCCAGCAGCCCCCGGGGACTAGTTCTGGATGAGCAGTTCTTC	CASSPRGLVLDEQFF
once	.	TRBJ1-3	TRBV7-8	TGTGCCAGCAGCTTAGGATATGCCGCGACTTCTGGAAACACCATATATTTT	CASSLGYAATSGNTIYF
.	TRBD2	TRBJ2-3	TRBV5-6	TGTGCCAGCAGGGGACTAGCGGGGAACCCTAGCACAGATACGCAGTATTTT	CASRGLAGNPSTDTQYF
.	TRBD1	TRBJ1-2	TRBV6-5	TGTGCCAGCAGCGACACAGGGGGACGAGGCTACACCTTC	CASSDTGGRGYTF
.	TRBD1	TRBJ1-2	TRBV18	TGTGCCAGCTCACCAGGACAGGGGAGCAGCTACTCCTATGGCTACACCTTC	CASSPGQGSSYSYGYTF
.	.	TRBJ1-1	TRBV18	TGTGCCAGCTCACCGGACACGACGAACACTGAAGCTTTCTTT	CASSPDTTNTEAFF